This T cell receptor beta chain was identified in a study of CD8+CD57+ T cells in acquired aplastic anemia. Study at large: The mean DNA yield obtained from sorted CD4+ and CD8+ cells came to 3 to 3.5 ug. CD4+ cell libraries from healthy donors averaged about 10.8 million reads.

Trimming removed 0 bases from V and 1 base from J, with 9 bases in between. The CDR3 covers 15 residues. Germline V lookup: CDR1 SGHTA, CDR2 FQGNSA. This clonotype has a count of ten or more. Its antigen is currently unknown. Profiles of TCR beta VDJ and CDR3 were generated from a genomic DNA template. TCRdb re-derived calls from the reads in MiXCR, one entry per CDR3 protein. The sample records about 420,000 distinct CDR3 sequences, around 68% being singletons. Points from the study as a whole: Fewer than 30 shared CD8+ CDR3s appeared highly expressed within patients' immunodominant clones.

Sequenced input: sorted CD4+, CD8+, or CD8+CD57+ T cells (not recorded which) from PBMCs. The chain combines TRBV7-2 with TRBJ1-1; D gene unclear. The TCR originated in a human donor in good health, serving as a control. CDR3 in amino acids: CASSLALFGNTEAFF. The CDR3 nucleotides are TGTGCCAGCAGCTTAGCGCTTTTTGGGAACACTGAAGCTTTCTTT.